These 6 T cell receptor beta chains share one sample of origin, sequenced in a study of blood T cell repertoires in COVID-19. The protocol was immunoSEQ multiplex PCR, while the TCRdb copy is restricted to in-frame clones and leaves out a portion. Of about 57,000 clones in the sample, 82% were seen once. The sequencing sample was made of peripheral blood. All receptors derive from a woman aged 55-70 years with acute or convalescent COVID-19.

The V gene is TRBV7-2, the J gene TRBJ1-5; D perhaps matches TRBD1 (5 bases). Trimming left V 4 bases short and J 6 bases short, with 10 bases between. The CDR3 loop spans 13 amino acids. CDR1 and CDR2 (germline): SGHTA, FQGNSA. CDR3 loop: CASSSQGSQPQHF. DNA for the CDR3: TGTGCCAGCAGCTCCCAGGGAAGTCAGCCCCAGCATTTT.

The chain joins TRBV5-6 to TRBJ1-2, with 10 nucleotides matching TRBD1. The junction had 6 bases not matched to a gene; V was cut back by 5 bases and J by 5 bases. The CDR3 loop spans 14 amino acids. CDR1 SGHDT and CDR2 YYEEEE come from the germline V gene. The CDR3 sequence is CASRGTGETYGYTF. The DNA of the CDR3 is TGTGCCAGCAGGGGGACAGGGGAGACTTATGGCTACACCTTC.

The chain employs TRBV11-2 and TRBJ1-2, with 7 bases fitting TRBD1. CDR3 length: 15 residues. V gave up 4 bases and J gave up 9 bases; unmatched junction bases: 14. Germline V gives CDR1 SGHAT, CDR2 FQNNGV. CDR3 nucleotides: TGTGCCAGCAGCTCCGGCGAGGGGGCATGGAGTAGCTACACCTTC. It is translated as CASSSGEGAWSSYTF.

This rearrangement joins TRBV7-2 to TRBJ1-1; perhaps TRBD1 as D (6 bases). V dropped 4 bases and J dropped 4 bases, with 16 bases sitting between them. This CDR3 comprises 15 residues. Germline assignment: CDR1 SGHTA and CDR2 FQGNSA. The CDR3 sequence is CASSSGQLGITEAFF. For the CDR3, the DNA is TGTGCCAGCAGCTCCGGACAGTTGGGGATCACTGAAGCTTTCTTT.

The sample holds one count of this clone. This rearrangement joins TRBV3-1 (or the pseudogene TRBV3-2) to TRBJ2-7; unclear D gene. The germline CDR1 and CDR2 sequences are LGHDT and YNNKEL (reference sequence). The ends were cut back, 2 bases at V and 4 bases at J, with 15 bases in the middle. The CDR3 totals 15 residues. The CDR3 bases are TGTGCCAGCAGCCAATACGATCACAAAAGATACGAGCAGTACTTC. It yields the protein CASSQYDHKRYEQYF.

CDR3 sequence: CASSLGARDRGYGYTF. The DNA for the CDR3 is TGTGCCAGCAGCTTGGGGGCTAGAGATAGGGGCTATGGCTACACCTTC. This sequence joins TRBV5-5 and TRBJ1-2; possible D gene TRBD1, 5 bases. CDR3 size: 16 residues. Deletions cut 0 bases from V and 4 bases from J, with 16 bases between. Germline assignment: CDR1 SGHKS and CDR2 YYEKEE (reference sequence).